The sequence of this T cell receptor (beta chain) was determined in a study of cytomegalovirus exposure and HLA in healthy donors. This clone was seen just once. Trimming removed 5 bases from V and 4 bases from J; junction bases left unmatched: 4. The CDR3 is 13 residues long. CDR1 is GTSNPN, CDR2 SVGIG, per germline (reference sequence). Amplification used 60 Vbeta primers and 13 Jbeta primers. Clones were sequenced by immunoSEQ multiplex PCR, and TCRdb holds only the in-frame ones, with some missing. This sample has just over 150,000 clones, with around four fifths found just once. The sample comprised PBMCs. The TCR sequence derives from a man between 18 and 29 years old in good health and CMV-seronegative. The chain couples TRBV30 to TRBJ2-2; 7 bases align to TRBD1. The CDR3 protein is CAWSYRGTGELFF. CDR3 bases: TGTGCCTGGTCATACAGGGGCACCGGGGAGCTGTTTTTT.